The next 16 T cell receptor beta chains were all read from a single sample in a study of blood T cell repertoires in COVID-19. The method was immunoSEQ multiplex PCR; TCRdb's version includes in-frame clones alone and lacks a portion of them. The sample yields about 39,000 clones, 87% seen once. Sequences were obtained from peripheral blood. The receptor source for this set is a man aged 55 to 70 with acute or convalescent COVID-19.

The V call is TRBV6-5, the J call TRBJ2-6; no clear D gene. Germline V CDR1 and CDR2: MNHEY, SVGAGI. The CDR3 loop spans 13 amino acids. Trimming took off 0 bases at V and 12 bases at J, with 9 bases between the two ends. The CDR3 DNA sequence: TGTGCCAGCAGTTACTCGATCAACGGCGTCCTGACTTTC. Protein: CASSYSINGVLTF.

This clone has just a few counts. The V and J genes are TRBV4-1 and TRBJ1-6; TRBD1 might be the D (5 bases). Per germline, CDR1 MGHRA and CDR2 YSYEKL. The CDR3 extends over 16 amino acids. The ends were cut back, 0 bases at V and 6 bases at J, with 12 bases in the middle. CDR3 nucleotide sequence: TGCGCCAGCAGCCAAGAGGTAACGGACATTAATTCACCCCTCCACTTT. Amino acids: CASSQEVTDINSPLHF.

The chain joins TRBV7-8 to TRBJ2-4, with D possibly being TRBD2 (5 bases). Trimming shortened V by 5 bases and J by 0 bases, and 11 bases separated the two germline ends. The CDR3 extends over 15 amino acids. CDR1 is SGHVS, CDR2 FQNEAQ, per germline. CDR3: CASSQDLLAKNIQYF. The DNA for the CDR3 is TGTGCCAGCAGCCAGGACTTATTAGCCAAAAACATTCAGTACTTC.

The chain links TRBV5-1 to TRBJ1-5; D uncertain. Per the germline V gene, CDR1 is SGHRS and CDR2 is YFSETQ. This CDR3 comprises 14 residues. V lost 3 bases to trimming and J lost 7 bases, with 14 bases between them. CDR3 nucleotides: TGCGCCAGCAGCTGGGCCGGCGGAGGGCAGCCCCAGCATTTT. It translates to CASSWAGGGQPQHF.

The V gene is TRBV20-1, the J gene TRBJ1-2, with D unresolved. Germline lookup yields CDR1 DFQATT and CDR2 SNEGSKA (reference sequence). The length of the CDR3 is 11 residues. Between the trimmed V and J ends, which lost 8 bases and 0 bases, there was a span of 7 bases. The CDR3 is CSIHTNYGYTF. DNA of the CDR3: TGCAGTATACATACTAACTATGGCTACACCTTC.

As to this clone: One end of the junction varies from germline; a read error may be responsible. The chain combines TRBV6-5 with TRBJ1-1; D gene ambiguous. The CDR3 loop spans 14 amino acids. Germline V gene lookup returns CDR1 MNHEY and CDR2 SVGAGI. CDR3 sequence: CASSHSRQNTEAFF. Written as DNA, the CDR3 is TGTGCCAGCAGTCACTCCCGACAGAACACTGAAGCTTTCTTT.

Concerning this clone itself: One junction end disagrees with the germline gene, perhaps due to a read error. This chain connects TRBV4-1 to TRBJ2-2, with 7 bases identical to TRBD1. The CDR3 runs to 14 residues. Per the germline V gene, CDR1 is MGHRA and CDR2 is YSYEKL. The CDR3, as DNA: TGCGCCAGCAGTCAAGACAGGGTAGCCGGGGAGCTGTTTTTT. Its translation is CASSQDRVAGELFF.

This chain uses TRBV25-1 with TRBJ2-7; D may be TRBD1 (6 bases). The V end lost 6 bases, the J end lost 4 bases, and 10 bases lay between the germline ends. Looked up from germline, CDR1 is MGHDK and CDR2 is SYGVNS. This CDR3 has 12 amino acids. CDR3 bases: TGTGCCAGCAGAAGGGGGTTATACGAGCAGTACTTC. Amino acid sequence: CASRRGLYEQYF.

The rearrangement uses TRBV5-1 and TRBJ2-3; a possible D gene is TRBD1 (6 bases). CDR1 SGHRS and CDR2 YFSETQ come from the germline V gene. This CDR3 spans 17 amino acids. V lost 4 bases, J lost 0 bases, and 18 bases lay in between. CDR3 loop: CASSPLPGAESTDTQYF. DNA of the CDR3: TGCGCCAGCAGCCCGTTGCCAGGGGCCGAGAGCACAGATACGCAGTATTTT.

The rearrangement links TRBV7-2 to TRBJ1-4; 7 nucleotides match TRBD1. Germline V gene lookup returns CDR1 SGHTA and CDR2 FQGNSA. The ends lost 6 bases at V and 6 bases at J; junction bases unmatched: 13. The CDR3 sequence is 16 residues long. The chain's CDR3 is CASSFTTGAWYEKLFF. CDR3 nucleotide sequence: TGTGCCAGCAGTTTCACAACAGGGGCATGGTATGAAAAACTGTTTTTT.

This clone has only one observation. The chain employs TRBV24-1 and TRBJ1-1; the match to TRBD1 covers 8 bases. The V gene's germline CDR1 is KGHDR and CDR2 SFDVKD. The V segment lost 3 bases and the J segment 6 bases; nucleotides outside the gene matches: 5. The CDR3 extends over 14 amino acids. CDR3 in DNA: TGTGCCACCAGTGATCGGGGGACAGGAGCTGAAGCTTTCTTT. Its protein is CATSDRGTGAEAFF.

The chain employs TRBV28 and TRBJ2-1; the D gene is possibly TRBD2 (7 bases). The germline gives CDR1 MDHEN, CDR2 SYDVKM. The CDR3 sequence is 12 residues long. V dropped 6 bases and J dropped 10 bases, with 13 bases sitting between them. CDR3 protein: CASRRGGTEQFF. The CDR3, as DNA: TGTGCCAGCAGGAGGGGGGGGACGGAGCAGTTCTTC.

V and J are TRBV15 and TRBJ1-1; D ambiguous. The CDR3 length is 14 residues. Germline values: CDR1 LNHNV, CDR2 YYDKDF (reference sequence). V was cut by 4 bases and J by 7 bases, with 16 bases left in between. The CDR3 nucleotides are TGTGCCACCAGCACGGCCCGCGTAGGGAGTGAAGCTTTCTTT. It encodes CATSTARVGSEAFF.

The genes are TRBV2 and TRBJ2-5; D possibly corresponds to TRBD2 (7 bases). The germline V gene encodes CDR1 SNHLY and CDR2 FYNNEI. Trimming left V 8 bases short and J 6 bases short, with 16 bases between. The CDR3 sequence is 13 residues long. Here the CDR3 reads CASGGGTVQTQYF. The CDR3 region has the DNA TGTGCCAGCGGGGGGGGCACGGTGCAGACCCAGTACTTC.

The chain joins TRBV7-2 to TRBJ2-1; 9 bases match TRBD2. This CDR3 has 15 residues. The J segment lost 2 bases and the V segment lost 7 bases, leaving 6 bases of the junction unmatched. The germline V gene has CDR1 SGHTA and CDR2 FQGNSA. The CDR3 is CASKLAGAAYNEQFF. Here the CDR3 DNA reads TGTGCCAGCAAGTTAGCGGGAGCGGCCTACAATGAGCAGTTCTTC.

This chain uses TRBV5-1 with TRBJ2-3; D unclear. This CDR3 has 12 residues. The V gene's germline CDR1 is SGHRS and CDR2 YFSETQ. The V gene lost 0 bases and the J gene lost 11 bases, with 10 bases spanning the gap. DNA of the CDR3: TGCGCCAGCAGCTTGGTTGCCGGTGAGCAGTATTTT. It translates to CASSLVAGEQYF.